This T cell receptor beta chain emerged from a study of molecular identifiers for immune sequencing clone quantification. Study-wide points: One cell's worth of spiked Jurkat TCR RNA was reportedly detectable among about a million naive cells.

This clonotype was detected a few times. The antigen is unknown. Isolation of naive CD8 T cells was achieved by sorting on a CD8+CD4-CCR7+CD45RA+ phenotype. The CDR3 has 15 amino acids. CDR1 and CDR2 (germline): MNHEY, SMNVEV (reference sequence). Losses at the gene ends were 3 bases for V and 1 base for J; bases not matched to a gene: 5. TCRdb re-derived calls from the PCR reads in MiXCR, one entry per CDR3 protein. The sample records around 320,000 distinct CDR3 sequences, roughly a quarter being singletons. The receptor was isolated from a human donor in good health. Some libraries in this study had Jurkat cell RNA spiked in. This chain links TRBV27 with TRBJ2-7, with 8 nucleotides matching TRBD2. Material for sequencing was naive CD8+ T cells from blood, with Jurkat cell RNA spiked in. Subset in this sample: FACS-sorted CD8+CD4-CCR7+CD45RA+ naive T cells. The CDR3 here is CASSFGAGVSYEQYF. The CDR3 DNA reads TGTGCCAGCAGTTTCGGAGCGGGGGTTTCCTACGAGCAGTACTTC.